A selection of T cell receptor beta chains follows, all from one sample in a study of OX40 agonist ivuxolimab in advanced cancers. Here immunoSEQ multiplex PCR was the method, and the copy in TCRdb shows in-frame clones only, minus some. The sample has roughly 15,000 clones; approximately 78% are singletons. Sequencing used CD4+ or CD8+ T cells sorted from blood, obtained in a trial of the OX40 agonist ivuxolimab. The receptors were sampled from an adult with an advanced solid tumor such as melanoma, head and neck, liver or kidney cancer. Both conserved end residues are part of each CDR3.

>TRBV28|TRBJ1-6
CASSLGQSSSYNSPLHF
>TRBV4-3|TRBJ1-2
CASSQESGQGLWGYTF
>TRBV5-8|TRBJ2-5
CASSPDTREETQYF
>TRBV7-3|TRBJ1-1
CASSLIGAGSNTEAFF
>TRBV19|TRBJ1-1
CASSLEGTEAFF
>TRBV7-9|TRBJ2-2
CASSLNIGELFF
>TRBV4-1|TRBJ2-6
CASSQDWVTNVLTF
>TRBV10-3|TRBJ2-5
CAIIEPTGGTKTQYF
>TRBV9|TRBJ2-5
CASSVGAGASIQETQYF
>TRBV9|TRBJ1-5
CASSQTGGNNQPQHF
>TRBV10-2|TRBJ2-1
CASSEEWGGKYNEQFF
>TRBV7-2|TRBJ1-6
CASNLPQATNSPLHF
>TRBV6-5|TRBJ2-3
CASSYSLAGGARQYF
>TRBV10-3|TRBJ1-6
CAIRRGDGGSPLHF
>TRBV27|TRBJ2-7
CASSFGTESYEQYF
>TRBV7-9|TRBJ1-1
CASSTMGMGAFF
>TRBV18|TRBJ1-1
CASSPRAVRGDTEAFF
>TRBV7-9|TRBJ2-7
CASTLSRVPYEQYF
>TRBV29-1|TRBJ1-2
CSVEGGEAPFYGYTF
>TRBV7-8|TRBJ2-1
CASSSLAAVYNEQFF
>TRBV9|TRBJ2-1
CASSVEGWGSYNEQFF
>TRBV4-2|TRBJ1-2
CASSQVTVDYGYTF
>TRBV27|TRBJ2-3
CASSLQIPVTSSDTQYF
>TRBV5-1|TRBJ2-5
CASSLEGFSQETQYF
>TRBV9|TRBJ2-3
CASSVDSADTQYF
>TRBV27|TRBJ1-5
CASGWGTRPQHF
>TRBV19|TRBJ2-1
CASSPTSAPYNEQFF
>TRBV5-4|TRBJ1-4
CASSLRGTGGSAEKLFF
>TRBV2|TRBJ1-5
CASSEWASNQPQHF
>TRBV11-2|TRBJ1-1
CASSLGVNTEAFF
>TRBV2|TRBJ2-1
CASSDFTRTSGREPYNEQFF
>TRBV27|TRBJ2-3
CASSLISGPSSSGTDTQYF
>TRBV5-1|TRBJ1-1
CASSLEPQGARGTEAFF
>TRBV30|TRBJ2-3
CAWSVGAGNTDTQYF
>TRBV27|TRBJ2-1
CASSLGYGRAQFF
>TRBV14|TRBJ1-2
CASAKGDTYYGYTF
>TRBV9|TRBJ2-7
CASSAPTGKTDEQYF
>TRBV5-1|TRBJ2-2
CASSLAGEFGELFF
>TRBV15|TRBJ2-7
CATSNLQGNEQYF
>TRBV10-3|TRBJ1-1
CAISDYDRENTEAFF
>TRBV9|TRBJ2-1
CASSGLRDRGDNEQFF
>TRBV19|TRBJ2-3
CASSIGTGGLGTDTQYF
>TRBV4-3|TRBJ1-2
CASSQDSGQGANYGYTF
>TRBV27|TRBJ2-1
CASSFLQDSSYSNEQFF
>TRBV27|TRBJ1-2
CASSLQGQNYGYTF